The 27 T cell receptor beta chains listed next were all sequenced from one sample in a study of pediatric ulcerative colitis. Assay: immunoSEQ multiplex PCR; the TCRdb copy retains only in-frame clones and omits some. Here the sample spans about 64,000 clones, less than 90% being singletons. Sequenced sample: blood. The receptors were gathered from a boy aged 5-17 years with severe ulcerative colitis.

The genes are TRBV21-1 and TRBJ1-2; no check of the table's D call, TRBD1, against the DNA was made. TRBV21-1 is listed as a pseudogene. This CDR3 contains 14 residues. The CDR3 coding sequence is TGTGCCAGCAGCAGAGGACAGGCCCTCTATGGCTACACCTTC. This gives the protein CASSRGQALYGYTF.

The chain links TRBV6-5 to TRBJ2-7, with TRBD1 as a possible D gene (6 bases). V gave up 5 bases and J gave up 0 bases, with 11 bases separating them. CDR1 and CDR2 (germline): MNHEY, SVGAGI. The CDR3 has 14 amino acids. CDR3 coding DNA: TGTGCCAGCAGTCCCCGGACAGTCTCCTACGAGCAGTACTTC. It translates to CASSPRTVSYEQYF.

The chain combines TRBV14 with TRBJ2-3, with D tentatively TRBD2 (5 bases). Per germline, CDR1 SGHDN and CDR2 FVKESK. The CDR3 runs 16 residues. With 7 bases removed from V and 4 bases from J, the gap between germline ends came to 21 bases. The CDR3 is CASNHGPVLGADTQYF. In DNA form, the CDR3 reads TGTGCCAGCAACCACGGCCCTGTTTTGGGAGCAGATACGCAGTATTTT.

The V gene is TRBV30, the J gene TRBJ1-2, with D perhaps matching TRBD1 (6 bases). V dropped 3 bases and J dropped 6 bases, with 20 bases sitting between them. The germline V gene encodes CDR1 GTSNPN and CDR2 SVGIG (reference sequence). CDR3 length equals 15 residues. The CDR3 is CAWSARLGGMDGYTF. DNA of the CDR3: TGTGCCTGGAGCGCCCGATTAGGGGGAATGGATGGCTACACCTTC.

This chain links TRBV5-1 with TRBJ2-1, with 14 nucleotides matching TRBD2. CDR3 length equals 15 residues. With 9 bases clipped from V and 6 bases from J, the junction kept 8 bases outside the gene matches. Germline-derived CDR1 and CDR2 are SGHRS and YFSETQ. The CDR3 sequence is CATKDGTSGSNEQFF. The CDR3 DNA reads as TGCGCCACTAAGGACGGGACTAGCGGGAGCAATGAGCAGTTCTTC.

V is TRBV28 and J is TRBJ2-5; 7 nucleotides line up with TRBD2. The CDR3 is 15 amino acids. The ends lost 6 bases at V and 2 bases at J; junction bases unmatched: 9. Per the germline V gene, CDR1 is MDHEN and CDR2 is SYDVKM. In nucleotides, the CDR3 is TGTGCCAGCAGGCTTCTAGCGGCCGAGCAAGAGACCCAGTACTTC. This sequence encodes CASRLLAAEQETQYF.

V gene TRBV5-4 combines with J gene TRBJ2-3; tentative D call: TRBD2 (5 bases). Trimming cost V 1 base and J 3 bases, with 9 bases left between them. The CDR3 is 14 amino acids. The germline V gene has CDR1 SGHNT and CDR2 YYREEE (reference sequence). DNA of the CDR3: TGTGCCAGCAGCTTGTCCGGGATGACAGATACGCAGTATTTT. This gives the protein CASSLSGMTDTQYF.

This chain joins TRBV7-3 and TRBJ2-5; TRBD2 matches 16 bases. The CDR3 runs 16 residues. The V gene end was trimmed by 5 bases and the J gene end by 5 bases; junction bases not matched to a gene: 5. CDR1 and CDR2 from the germline V gene are SGHTA and FQGTGA. The DNA for the CDR3 is TGTGCCAGCAGCCAGGGACTAGCGGGAGGGAGGGAGACCCAGTACTTC. It is translated as CASSQGLAGGRETQYF.

This clone occurred a few times. This CDR3 reads CARGTELFYEQYF. CDR3 bases: TGTGCCAGAGGGACAGAACTCTTCTACGAGCAGTACTTC. V is TRBV25-1 and J is TRBJ2-7; TRBD1 aligns across 7 bases. Germline trimming cut 9 bases from V and 3 bases from J; bases unmatched to any gene: 8. Germline values: CDR1 MGHDK, CDR2 SYGVNS. The CDR3 totals 13 residues.

The J gene is TRBJ2-3, the V gene TRBV19; D ambiguous. With 3 bases removed from V and 2 bases from J, the gap between germline ends came to 18 bases. CDR1 is LNHDA and CDR2 is SQIVND in the germline V gene (reference sequence). This CDR3 spans 17 amino acids. This chain's CDR3 is CASSISPRWGNTDTQYF. CDR3 in DNA: TGTGCCAGTAGTATTTCCCCCCGCTGGGGAAACACAGATACGCAGTATTTT.

This chain links TRBV6-5 with TRBJ2-1; D is undetermined. Germline lookup yields CDR1 MNHEY and CDR2 SVGAGI. V lost 0 bases and J lost 5, with 11 bases in between. The CDR3 sequence is 15 residues long. CDR3 residues: CASSYSGHGNNEQFF. The CDR3 nucleotides read TGTGCCAGCAGTTACTCCGGGCATGGGAACAATGAGCAGTTCTTC.

This clone was seen a handful of times. The V call is TRBV10-3, the J call TRBJ1-3; D might be TRBD1 (6 bases). CDR1 and CDR2 from the germline V gene are ENHRY and SYGVKD. The CDR3 length is 14 residues. The germline V and J ends were trimmed by 7 bases and 6 bases, with 16 bases remaining between them. The CDR3 nucleotides read TGTGCCATCACCCGGGGAGGGGGGGAAAACACCATATATTTT. It is translated as CAITRGGGENTIYF.

CDR3 in DNA: TGCGCCAGCAGTCAAACCAACCGGAGGGGTCAAGAGACCCAGTACTTC. As protein: CASSQTNRRGQETQYF. The chain recombines TRBV23-1 with TRBJ2-5; D might be TRBD2 (6 bases). TRBV23-1 is sorted into the ORF group, with uncertain function. V was cut by 2 bases and J by 2 bases, with 15 bases left in between. The CDR3 sequence is 16 residues long.

V gene TRBV29-1 combines with J gene TRBJ2-7; weak D call: TRBD2 (6 bases). Trimming cost V 4 bases and J 3 bases, with 19 bases left between them. The CDR3 length is 15 residues. Per the germline V gene, CDR1 is SQVTM and CDR2 is ANQGSEA. CDR3 amino acids: CSVVGIGGKRYEQYF. Here the CDR3 DNA reads TGCAGCGTTGTTGGGATTGGCGGGAAACGCTACGAGCAGTACTTC.

This clone was seen only a few times. This chain links TRBV2 with TRBJ2-4; 8 nucleotides line up with TRBD2. This CDR3 contains 16 residues. Germline lookup yields CDR1 SNHLY and CDR2 FYNNEI. The J segment lost 1 base and the V segment lost 4 bases, leaving 6 bases of the junction unmatched. The CDR3 spells CASSGSGSWAKNIQYF. DNA for the CDR3: TGTGCCAGCAGTGGAAGCGGGAGCTGGGCCAAAAACATTCAGTACTTC.

This clone was observed a handful of times. The chain links TRBV4-2 to TRBJ2-3; 7 bases are shared with TRBD1. Trimming cost V 6 bases and J 2 bases; bases outside gene matches: 5. The CDR3 has 14 residues. Germline-derived CDR1 and CDR2 are LGHNA and YNFKEQ. The CDR3 DNA reads as TGTGCCAGCAGTTCAGGGACAGCCACAGATACGCAGTATTTT. Its translation: CASSSGTATDTQYF.

The chain combines TRBV7-9 with TRBJ1-1; D perhaps matches TRBD1 (5 bases). Trimming left V 5 bases short and J 0 bases short, with 13 bases between. This CDR3 has 15 residues. CDR1 is SEHNR, CDR2 FQNEAQ, per germline (reference sequence). Here the CDR3 reads CASSDGQQVNTEAFF. Written as DNA, the CDR3 is TGTGCCAGCAGCGATGGCCAACAGGTGAACACTGAAGCTTTCTTT.

The chain links TRBV19 to TRBJ2-1, with 12 bases lining up with TRBD2. The CDR3 sequence is 14 residues long. V shed 5 bases, J shed 8 bases, and the junction held 4 bases outside the gene matches. The germline gives CDR1 LNHDA, CDR2 SQIVND (reference sequence). CDR3 nucleotides: TGTGCCAGTAGTCTAGCGGGAGGGCCCCATGAGCAGTTCTTC. It yields the protein CASSLAGGPHEQFF.

The table lists this clone with a few counts. V is TRBV6-5 and J is TRBJ2-7; 12 nucleotides line up with TRBD1. V trimming: 2 bases; J trimming: 5 bases; junction bases outside the gene matches: 7. The CDR3 is 16 residues long. Germline CDR1 MNHEY, CDR2 SVGAGI. The CDR3 DNA follows: TGTGCCAGCAGTTACCGAACCGGGACAGGGGGCAACGAGCAGTACTTC. This codes for CASSYRTGTGGNEQYF.

The gene calls are TRBV14 and TRBJ2-7; D may be TRBD2 (6 bases). V lost 4 bases and J lost 4, with 17 bases in between. This CDR3 has 15 amino acids. CDR1 is SGHDN and CDR2 is FVKESK in the germline V gene. The CDR3 nucleotides read TGTGCCAGCAGCCCACAAGGGAGGCAATCTTACGAGCAGTACTTC. This sequence encodes CASSPQGRQSYEQYF.

The chain links TRBV6-5 to TRBJ2-7; D not certain. Trimming removed 4 bases from V and 1 base from J, with 8 bases in between. CDR3 size: 13 residues. Germline V gene sequence: CDR1 MNHEY, CDR2 SVGAGI. The CDR3 protein is CASSSPTSYEQYF. The CDR3 nucleotides read TGTGCCAGCAGTTCCCCGACTTCCTACGAGCAGTACTTC.

This clone was counted only a few times. V and J are TRBV6-4 and TRBJ2-2; 7 nucleotides agree with TRBD2. The CDR3 is 15 amino acids. V dropped 2 bases and J dropped 0; count of bases not matched to a gene: 0. Germline loops: CDR1 MRHNA, CDR2 SNTAGT. The CDR3 nucleotides are TGTGCCAGCAGTGACGGACTAGCGAACACCGGGGAGCTGTTTTTT. Residues: CASSDGLANTGELFF.

In the case of this clone: Other DNA sequences in the sample encode the same CDR3. The gene calls are TRBV5-6 and TRBJ2-1, with D perhaps TRBD2 (6 bases). The CDR3 loop spans 13 amino acids. V shed 0 bases and J shed 6 bases, with 7 bases lying between them. Germline V gene data show CDR1 as SGHDT and CDR2 as YYEEEE. This CDR3 reads CASSLAGSNEQFF. The CDR3 nucleotides read TGTGCCAGCAGCTTGGCCGGGAGCAATGAGCAGTTCTTC.

The chain employs TRBV10-3 and TRBJ1-3; unclear D gene. With 3 bases removed from V and 0 bases from J, the gap between germline ends came to 6 bases. Germline V gene sequence: CDR1 ENHRY, CDR2 SYGVKD. The CDR3 sequence is 14 residues long. This CDR3 reads CAISERDSGNTIYF. CDR3 nucleotide sequence: TGTGCCATCAGTGAAAGGGACTCTGGAAACACCATATATTTT.

This sequence joins TRBV7-2 and TRBJ2-3; D gene uncertain. Germline values: CDR1 SGHTA, CDR2 FQGNSA. The CDR3 extends over 11 amino acids. V gave up 5 bases and J gave up 6 bases, with 6 bases separating them. The CDR3: CASSQTDTQYF. CDR3 nucleotide sequence: TGTGCCAGCAGCCAGACGGATACGCAGTATTTT. Complete variable domain (other parts from reference TRBV7-2 and TRBJ2-3): GAGVSQSPSNKVTEKGKDVELRCDPISGHTALYWYRQSLGQGLEFLIYFQGNSAPDKSGLPSDRFSAERTGGSVSTLTIQRTQQEDSAVYLCASSQTDTQYFGPGTRLTVL.

The chain joins TRBV7-8 to TRBJ2-1; TRBD2 is a possible D gene (6 bases). The V end lost 1 base, the J end lost 7 bases, and 8 bases lay between the germline ends. In germline, CDR1 is SGHVS, CDR2 FQNEAQ. The CDR3 is 13 amino acids. CDR3 nucleotide sequence: TGTGCCAGCAGCTTAGGGGGGGAAAATGAGCAGTTCTTC. Residues: CASSLGGENEQFF.

The chain uses TRBV6-6 and TRBJ2-1; a weak D match, TRBD2 (6 bases). The CDR3 spans 16 residues. Germline loops: CDR1 MNHNY, CDR2 SVGAGI (reference sequence). Between the trimmed V and J ends, which lost 0 bases and 6 bases, there was a span of 15 bases. The CDR3 region is CASSYSRQEGGNEQFF. CDR3 DNA: TGTGCCAGCAGTTACTCGAGGCAGGAGGGTGGCAATGAGCAGTTCTTC.